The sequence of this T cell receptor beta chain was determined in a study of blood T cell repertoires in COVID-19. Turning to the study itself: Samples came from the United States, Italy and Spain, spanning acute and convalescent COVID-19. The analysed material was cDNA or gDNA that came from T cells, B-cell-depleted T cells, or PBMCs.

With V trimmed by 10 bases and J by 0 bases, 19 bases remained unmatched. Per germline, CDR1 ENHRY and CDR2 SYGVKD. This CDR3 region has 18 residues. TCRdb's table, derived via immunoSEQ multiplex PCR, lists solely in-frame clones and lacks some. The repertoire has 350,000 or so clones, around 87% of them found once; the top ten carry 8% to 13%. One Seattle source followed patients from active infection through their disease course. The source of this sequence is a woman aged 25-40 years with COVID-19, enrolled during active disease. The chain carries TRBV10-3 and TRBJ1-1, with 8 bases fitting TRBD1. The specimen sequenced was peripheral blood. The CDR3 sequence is CATGNGVGRGRMNTEAFF. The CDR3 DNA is TGTGCCACGGGGAACGGAGTGGGCAGGGGGCGTATGAACACTGAAGCTTTCTTT.